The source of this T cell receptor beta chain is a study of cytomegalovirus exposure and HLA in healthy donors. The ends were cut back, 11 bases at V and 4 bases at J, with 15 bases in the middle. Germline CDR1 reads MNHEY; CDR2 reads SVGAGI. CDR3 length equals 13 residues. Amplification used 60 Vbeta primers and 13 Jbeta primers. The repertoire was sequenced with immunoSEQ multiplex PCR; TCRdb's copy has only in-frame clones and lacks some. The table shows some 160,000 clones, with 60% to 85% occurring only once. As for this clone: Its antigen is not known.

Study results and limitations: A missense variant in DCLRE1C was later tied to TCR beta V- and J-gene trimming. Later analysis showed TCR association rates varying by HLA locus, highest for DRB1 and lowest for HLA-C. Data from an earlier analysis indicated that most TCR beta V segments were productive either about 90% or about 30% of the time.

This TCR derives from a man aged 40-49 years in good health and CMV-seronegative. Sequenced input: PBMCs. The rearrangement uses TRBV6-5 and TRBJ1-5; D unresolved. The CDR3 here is CAASIRENQPQHF. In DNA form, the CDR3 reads TGTGCCGCTTCGATCCGAGAAAATCAGCCCCAGCATTTT.